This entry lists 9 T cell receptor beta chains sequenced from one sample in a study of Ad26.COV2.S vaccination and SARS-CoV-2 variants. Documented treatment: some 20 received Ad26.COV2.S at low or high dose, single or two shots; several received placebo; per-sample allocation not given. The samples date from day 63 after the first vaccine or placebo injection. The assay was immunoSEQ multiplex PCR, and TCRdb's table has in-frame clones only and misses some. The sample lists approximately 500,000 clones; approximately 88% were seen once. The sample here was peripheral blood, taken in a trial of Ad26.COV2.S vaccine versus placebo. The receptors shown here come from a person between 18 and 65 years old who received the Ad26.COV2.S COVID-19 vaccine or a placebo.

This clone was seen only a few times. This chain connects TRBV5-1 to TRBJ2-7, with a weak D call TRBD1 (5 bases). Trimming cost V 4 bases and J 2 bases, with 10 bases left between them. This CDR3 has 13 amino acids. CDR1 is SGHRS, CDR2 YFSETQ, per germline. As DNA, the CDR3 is TGCGCCAGCAGCCCAGAGACAGCCTACGAGCAGTACTTC. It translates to CASSPETAYEQYF.

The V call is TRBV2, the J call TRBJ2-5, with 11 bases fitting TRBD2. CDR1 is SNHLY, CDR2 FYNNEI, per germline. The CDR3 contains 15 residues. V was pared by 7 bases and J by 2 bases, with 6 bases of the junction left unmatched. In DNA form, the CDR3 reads TGTGCCAGCACTTTGACTAGCGGGAAGCAAGAGACCCAGTACTTC. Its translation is CASTLTSGKQETQYF.

The CDR3 sequence: CAYSSGDTQYF. CDR3 sequence (DNA): TGTGCCTACTCTAGCGGGGATACGCAGTATTTT. The chain has TRBV30 and TRBJ2-3; 8 bases align to TRBD2. This CDR3 is built from 11 residues. The J segment lost 6 bases and the V segment lost 7 bases, leaving 3 bases of the junction unmatched. Germline V gene lookup returns CDR1 GTSNPN and CDR2 SVGIG (reference sequence).

The CDR3 sequence: CASSEVGRNTEAFF. DNA for the CDR3: TGTGCCAGCAGCGAGGTCGGGCGGAACACTGAAGCTTTCTTT. The V call is TRBV2, the J call TRBJ1-1; D remains unclear. V shed 6 bases and J shed 1 base, with 12 bases lying between them. The CDR3 totals 14 residues. Germline CDR1 and CDR2: SNHLY and FYNNEI. Supplemented by reference TRBV2 and TRBJ1-1, the full variable domain reads EPEVTQTPSHQVTQMGQEVILRCVPISNHLYFYWYRQILGQKVEFLVSFYNNEISEKSEIFDDQFSVERPDGSNFTLKIRSTKLEDSAMYFCASSEVGRNTEAFFGQGTRLTVV.

DNA for the CDR3: TGTGCCAGCAGTTTTATTGGGGGCTCCTATAATTCACCCCTCCACTTT. Protein: CASSFIGGSYNSPLHF. The V gene is TRBV28, the J gene TRBJ1-6; D might be TRBD1 (5 bases). Germline V CDR1 and CDR2: MDHEN, SYDVKM. The CDR3 totals 16 residues. Trimming removed 3 bases at V and 0 bases at J, with 9 bases between.

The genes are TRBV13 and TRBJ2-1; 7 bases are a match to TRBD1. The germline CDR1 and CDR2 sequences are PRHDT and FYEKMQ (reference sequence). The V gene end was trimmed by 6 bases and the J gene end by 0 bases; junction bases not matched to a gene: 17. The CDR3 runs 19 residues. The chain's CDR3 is CASSSRGHPSTSSYNEQFF. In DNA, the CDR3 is TGTGCCAGCAGTAGTAGGGGGCACCCATCGACGAGCTCCTACAATGAGCAGTTCTTC.

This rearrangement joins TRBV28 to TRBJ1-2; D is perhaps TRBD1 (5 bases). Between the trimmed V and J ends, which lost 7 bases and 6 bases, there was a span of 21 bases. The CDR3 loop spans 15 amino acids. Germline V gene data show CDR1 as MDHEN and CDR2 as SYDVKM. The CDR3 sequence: CASNQGGIRVHGYTF. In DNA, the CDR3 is TGTGCCAGCAACCAGGGTGGGATTCGGGTCCATGGCTACACCTTC.

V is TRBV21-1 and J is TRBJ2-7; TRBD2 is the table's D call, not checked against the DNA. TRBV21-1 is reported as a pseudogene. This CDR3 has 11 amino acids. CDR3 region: CASRIIHEQYF. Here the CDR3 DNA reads TGTGCCAGCAGAATTATCCACGAGCAGTACTTC.

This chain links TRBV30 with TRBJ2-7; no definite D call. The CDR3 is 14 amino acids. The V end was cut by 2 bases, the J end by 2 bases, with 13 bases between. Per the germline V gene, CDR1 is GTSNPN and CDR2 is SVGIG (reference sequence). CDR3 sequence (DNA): TGTGCCTGGAGTTCTTGGCGGAAGACCTACGAGCAGTACTTC. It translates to CAWSSWRKTYEQYF.